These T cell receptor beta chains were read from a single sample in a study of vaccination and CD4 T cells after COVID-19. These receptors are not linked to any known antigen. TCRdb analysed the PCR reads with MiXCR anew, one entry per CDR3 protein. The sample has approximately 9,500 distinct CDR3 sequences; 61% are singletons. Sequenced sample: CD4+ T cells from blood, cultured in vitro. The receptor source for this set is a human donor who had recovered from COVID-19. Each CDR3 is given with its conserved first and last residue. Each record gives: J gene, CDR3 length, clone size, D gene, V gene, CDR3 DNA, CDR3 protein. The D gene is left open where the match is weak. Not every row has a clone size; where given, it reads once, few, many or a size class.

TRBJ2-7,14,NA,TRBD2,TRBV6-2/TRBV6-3,TGTGCCAGCAAGCCGAGCGGGATCTCCTACGAGCAGTACTTC,CASKPSGISYEQYF
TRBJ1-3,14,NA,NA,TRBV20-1,TGCAGTGCTAGAGATTTCCGGGGGACTAACACCATATATTTT,CSARDFRGTNTIYF
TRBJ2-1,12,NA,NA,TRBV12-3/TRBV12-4,TGTGCCAGCAGTGGGCTTTACAATGAGCAGTTCTTC,CASSGLYNEQFF
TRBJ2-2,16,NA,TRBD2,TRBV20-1,TGCAGTGCTAGGAACCCGAGACTAGCGGGCCAGGGGGAGCTGTTTTTT,CSARNPRLAGQGELFF
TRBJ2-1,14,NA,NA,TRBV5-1,TGCGCCAGCAGCTTGCGCGGCTACAACAATGAGCAGTTCTTC,CASSLRGYNNEQFF
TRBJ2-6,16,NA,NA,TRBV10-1,TGCGCCAGCAGGAGACATCGGTCCTCTGGGGCCAACGTCCTGACTTTC,CASRRHRSSGANVLTF
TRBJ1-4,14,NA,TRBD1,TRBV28,TGTGCCAGCCATCGACAGGGATCCCGCGGGGTGCTGTTTTTT,CASHRQGSRGVLFF
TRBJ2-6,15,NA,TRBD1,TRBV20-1,TGCAGTGCTGGAGACAGGGGCGGTGGGGCCAACGTCCTGACTTTC,CSAGDRGGGANVLTF
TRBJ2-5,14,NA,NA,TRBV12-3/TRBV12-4,TGTGCCAGCAGTCGTAACAGAGTTCGAGAGACCCAGTACTTC,CASSRNRVRETQYF
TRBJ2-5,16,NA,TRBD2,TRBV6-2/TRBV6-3,TGTGCCAGCAGTTACCCGCTACTAGCGGGGACGGGGACCCAGTACTTC,CASSYPLLAGTGTQYF
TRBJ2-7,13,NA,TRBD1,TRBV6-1,TGTGCCAGCAGGAAGACAGGGGGCGACGAGCAGTACTTC,CASRKTGGDEQYF
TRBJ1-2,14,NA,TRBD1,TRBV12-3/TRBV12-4,TGTGCCAGCACCCACACTAGGACAGGGGATGGCTACACCTTC,CASTHTRTGDGYTF
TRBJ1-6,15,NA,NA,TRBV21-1,TGTGCCAGCAGCGAACCCCGGGACACGATTTCACCCCTCCACTTT,CASSEPRDTISPLHF
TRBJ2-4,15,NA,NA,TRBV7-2,TGTGCCAGCAGCTTAGAGGGTACGGTGGGAAACATTCAGTACTTC,CASSLEGTVGNIQYF
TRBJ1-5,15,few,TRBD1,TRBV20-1,TGCAGTGCTAGGAGGCAACAGGGGGCTAATCAGCCCCAGCATTTT,CSARRQQGANQPQHF
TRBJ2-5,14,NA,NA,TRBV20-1,TGCAGTGCCCGGGGGGCTAGCGCTCAAGAGACCCAGTACTTC,CSARGASAQETQYF
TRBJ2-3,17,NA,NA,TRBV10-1,TGCGCCAGCAGACTCCGGGTAGAGGGGGTTTCCCCAGATACGCAGTATTTT,CASRLRVEGVSPDTQYF
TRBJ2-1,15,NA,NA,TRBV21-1,TGTGCCAGCAGCAAAGGGACTAGAAGGTACAATGAGCAGTTCTTC,CASSKGTRRYNEQFF
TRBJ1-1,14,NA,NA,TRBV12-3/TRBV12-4,TGTGCCAGCAGTGCGGGGGGAATAAGTACTGAAGCTTTCTTT,CASSAGGISTEAFF
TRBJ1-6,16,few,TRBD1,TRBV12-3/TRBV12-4,TGTGCCAGCAGTAACCGGGACAGGGGGCCGAATTCACCCCTCCACTTT,CASSNRDRGPNSPLHF
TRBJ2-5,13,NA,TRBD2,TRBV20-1,TGCAGTCGATATCTAGCGGGAGTAGAGACCCAGTACTTC,CSRYLAGVETQYF
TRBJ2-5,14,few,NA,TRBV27,TGTGCCAGCGGTAACGTGAGGGGAGTGCTGACCCAGTACTTC,CASGNVRGVLTQYF
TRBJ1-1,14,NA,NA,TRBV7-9,TGTGCCAGCAGCTTAGCGATAAACACAGGGCCGACCTTCTTT,CASSLAINTGPTFF
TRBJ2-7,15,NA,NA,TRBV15,TGTGCCACCAGCAGAGATTTGAGCGGCTCCTACGAGCAGTACTTC,CATSRDLSGSYEQYF
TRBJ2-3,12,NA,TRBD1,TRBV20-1,TGCAGTGCTAGAGTGGGACAGGGTACGCAGTATTTT,CSARVGQGTQYF
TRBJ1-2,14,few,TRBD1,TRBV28,TGTGCCAGCAGTTTCGACAGGGGTCGGTATGGCTACACCTTC,CASSFDRGRYGYTF
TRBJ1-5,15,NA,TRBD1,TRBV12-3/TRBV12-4,TGTGCCAGCAGTTATATGACAGGGGATGTCCAGCCCCAGCATTTT,CASSYMTGDVQPQHF
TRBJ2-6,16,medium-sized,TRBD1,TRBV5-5,TGTGCCAGCAGCGCGAAACAGGGGTCTGGGGCCAACGTCCTGACTTTC,CASSAKQGSGANVLTF
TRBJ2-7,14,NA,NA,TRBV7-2,TGTGCCAGCAGCTACAAGGACAACTCCTACGAGCAGTACTTC,CASSYKDNSYEQYF
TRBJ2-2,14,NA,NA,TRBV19,TGTGCCCCATGGGGGCAGATTTACACCGGGGAGCTGTTTTTT,CAPWGQIYTGELFF
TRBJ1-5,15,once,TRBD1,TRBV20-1,TGCAGTGCTAGACTACAGGGGGGGAGCAATCAGCCCCAGCATTTT,CSARLQGGSNQPQHF
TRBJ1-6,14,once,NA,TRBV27,TGTGCCAGCAGATTTGGTTCTGGCAATTCACCCCTCCACTTT,CASRFGSGNSPLHF
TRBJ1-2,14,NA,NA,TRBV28,TGTGCCAGCAGCTTGAAGGGGGGGCCGGGTGGCTACACCTTC,CASSLKGGPGGYTF
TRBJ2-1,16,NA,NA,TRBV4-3,TGCGCCAGCAGCCAAGAGGGTTTAGCGGTCTACAATGAGCAGTTCTTC,CASSQEGLAVYNEQFF
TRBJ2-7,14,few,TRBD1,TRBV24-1,TGTGCCAGCACCTCAGACAGGGTAATCCACGAGCAGTACTTC,CASTSDRVIHEQYF
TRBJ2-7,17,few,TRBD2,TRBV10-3,TGTGCCATCAGTGAGAGGGGTGGGGCTAGCGGAGCCTACGAGCAGTACTTC,CAISERGGASGAYEQYF
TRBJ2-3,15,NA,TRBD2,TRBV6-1,TGTGCCAGCACTCCGACTAGCGGGCGACCAGATACGCAGTATTTT,CASTPTSGRPDTQYF
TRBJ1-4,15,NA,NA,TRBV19,TGTGCCAGTAGTATGCCGGGGGCGACGCGGGAAAAACTGTTTTTT,CASSMPGATREKLFF
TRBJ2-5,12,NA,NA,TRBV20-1,TGCAGTGCTAGGCTAGCTGGGCAGACCCAGTACTTC,CSARLAGQTQYF
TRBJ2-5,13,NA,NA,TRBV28,TGTGCCAGCAGTCCTCCCCCCCAAGAGACCCAGTACTTC,CASSPPPQETQYF
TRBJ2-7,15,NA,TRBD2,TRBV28,TGTGCCAGCAGTTTATTAAGACGGGAGGCCTACGAGCAGTACTTC,CASSLLRREAYEQYF
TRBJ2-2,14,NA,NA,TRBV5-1,TGCGCCAGCAGCGGTTTTAGTTACACCGGGGAGCTGTTTTTT,CASSGFSYTGELFF